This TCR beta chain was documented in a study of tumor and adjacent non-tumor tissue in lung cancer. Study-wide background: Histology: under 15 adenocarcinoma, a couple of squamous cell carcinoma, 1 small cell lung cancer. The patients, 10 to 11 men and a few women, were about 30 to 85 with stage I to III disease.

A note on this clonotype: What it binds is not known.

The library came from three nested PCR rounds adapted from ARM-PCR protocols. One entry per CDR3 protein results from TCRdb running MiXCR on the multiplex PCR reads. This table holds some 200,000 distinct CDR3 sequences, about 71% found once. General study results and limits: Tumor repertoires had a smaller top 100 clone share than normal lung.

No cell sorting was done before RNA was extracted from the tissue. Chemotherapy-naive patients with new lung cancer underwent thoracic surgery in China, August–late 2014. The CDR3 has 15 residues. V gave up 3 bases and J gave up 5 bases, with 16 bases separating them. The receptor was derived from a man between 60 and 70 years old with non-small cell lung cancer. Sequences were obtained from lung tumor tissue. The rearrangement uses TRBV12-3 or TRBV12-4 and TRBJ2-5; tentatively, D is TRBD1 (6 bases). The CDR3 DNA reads TGTGCCAGCAGTTTCGGATCTCAGGGGACGGAGACCCAGTACTTC. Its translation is CASSFGSQGTETQYF.